Sequencing of this T cell receptor (beta chain) was carried out in a study of shared clonotypes between healthy human individuals. Splitting of CD4+ cells produced CD45RA+ naive and CD45RA-negative memory subsets. Some clones are missing from TCRdb's copy, which holds only in-frame ones; the method was immunoSEQ multiplex PCR. This table has fewer than 1.6 million clones, just under 99% appearing once. The CDR3 extends over 14 amino acids. The V end lost 1 base, the J end lost 0 bases, and 4 bases lay between the germline ends. Germline CDR1 is SNHLY and CDR2 is FYNNEI. The chain recombines TRBV2 with TRBJ1-5; D is unclear. This clonotype originated in a man aged 25 to 40 in good health. The specimen sequenced was naive CD4+ T cells sorted from blood. Subset of the sample: CD45RA+ positively selected. Here the CDR3 reads CASSEVLSNQPQHF. In DNA, the CDR3 is TGTGCCAGCAGTGAAGTGCTTAGCAATCAGCCCCAGCATTTT.